Listed here is a single T cell receptor beta chain. Clones were read by immunoSEQ multiplex PCR, and TCRdb kept only the in-frame ones, dropping some. The data hold tens of thousands of clones, with 89% observed a single time. These data originate in a study of PD-1 blockade in classical Hodgkin lymphoma. V lost 7 bases to trimming and J lost 2 bases, with 12 bases between them. CDR1 is SGHRS, CDR2 YFSETQ, per germline. The CDR3 is 13 amino acids. Patients all relapsed after autologous stem cell transplantation, and there was variation in brentuximab vedotin exposure. The sample in question was peripheral blood mononuclear cells (PBMCs), obtained before the second cycle of nivolumab. The clonotype comes from a human donor with classical Hodgkin lymphoma. The rearrangement links TRBV5-1 to TRBJ2-5; weak D call: TRBD1 (5 bases). The CDR3 spells CASCRQIQETQYF. DNA of the CDR3: TGCGCCAGCTGTAGACAGATTCAAGAGACCCAGTACTTC.